This T cell receptor (beta chain) stems from a study of blood T cell repertoires in COVID-19. On the study more broadly: Specimens from acute and convalescent COVID-19 originated in the United States, Italy and Spain. In each case, the material was cDNA or gDNA derived from T cells, B-cell-depleted T cells, or PBMCs.

The ends lost 2 bases at V and 7 bases at J; junction bases unmatched: 7. The germline gives CDR1 LGHNA, CDR2 YNFKEQ. The CDR3 extends over 15 amino acids. The authors' processing: Amplified reference gene primers provided the basis for estimating nucleated cell counts. The data were produced by immunoSEQ multiplex PCR, yet TCRdb's version contains in-frame clones alone and is incomplete. For V, J and clone size, that table is used; D and trimming come from the DNA. The sample contains over 200,000 clones, approximately 91% of which appear only once. This chain links TRBV4-2 with TRBJ1-4; 7 positions match TRBD1. This receptor was identified in a man aged 60 to 75 who had recovered from COVID-19. Sample: peripheral blood. The CDR3 here is CASSQSKGASEKLFF. In DNA, the CDR3 is TGTGCCAGCAGCCAAAGTAAGGGGGCGAGTGAAAAACTGTTTTTT.